The clone carrying this T cell receptor beta chain was recorded a few times. Its antigen is as yet unknown. The entry originates in a study of T-cell memory formation after mild COVID-19. General study findings and limits: Memory from before infection featured some responding clones, which suggests cross-reactive memory joined.

cDNA libraries for TCR alpha and TCR beta, carrying sample barcodes and UMIs, came from 5'RACE with constant-segment primers. MiXCR was run by TCRdb on the 5' RACE reads, yielding one entry per CDR3 protein. The profile covers 290,000 or so distinct CDR3 sequences, with roughly a fifth appearing a single time and around 21% taken by the ten largest. The V end was cut by 1 base, the J end by 0 bases, with 15 bases between. CDR1 is DFQATT, CDR2 SNEGSKA, per germline (reference sequence). The CDR3 totals 16 residues. The origin of this receptor is a man younger than 30 who had mild COVID-19 (a few samples of this study predate the infection). Cell type and time point are not known. V is TRBV20-1 and J is TRBJ1-2, with D uncertain. Sequenced sample: PBMCs or a T cell subset sorted from them (not recorded which). This CDR3 is CSARVLPALANYGYTF. The CDR3 DNA reads TGCAGTGCTAGAGTACTTCCGGCGCTTGCTAACTATGGCTACACCTTC.